This section outlines one TCR beta chain sequence together with its context. Its cognate antigen is unknown. The V gene's germline CDR1 is MGHRA and CDR2 YSYEKL. Deletions cut 0 bases from V and 2 bases from J, with 6 bases between. The CDR3 runs to 14 residues. Generated by immunoSEQ multiplex PCR, the TCRdb table keeps only in-frame clones and is missing some. The repertoire has 60,000 or so clones, 90% to 95% of them found once; the top ten carry roughly 19%. The data stem from a study of OX40 agonist ivuxolimab in advanced cancers. On the study more broadly: Administration of intravenous ivuxolimab to patients occurred every 2 weeks at 0.01 to 10 mg/kg. Melanoma, hepatocellular carcinoma, head and neck or renal cell cancer occurred in dose-escalation patients. Partial responses were observed in three patients, of whom one had hepatocellular carcinoma and two had cutaneous melanoma.

The study, taken as a whole, reports: There were, on average, more expanded clones in CD8+ T cells than in CD4+.

The material was CD4+ or CD8+ T cells sorted from blood, obtained in a trial of the OX40 agonist ivuxolimab. The chain employs TRBV4-1 and TRBJ2-3; D is uncertain. The source is an adult with an advanced solid tumor such as melanoma, head and neck, liver or kidney cancer. The CDR3 here is CASSQDPTTDTQYF. The CDR3 nucleotides are TGCGCCAGCAGCCAAGATCCGACCACAGATACGCAGTATTTT.